This T cell receptor beta chain is drawn from a study of cytomegalovirus exposure and HLA in healthy donors. On the study more broadly: Of the donors genotyped, some 400 in all, 75% to 85% fell in the Caucasian-associated ancestry cluster.

Germline assignment: CDR1 SNHLY and CDR2 FYNNEI. V lost 9 bases, J lost 7 bases, and 7 bases stayed unmatched. The CDR3 extends over 12 amino acids. Amplification used 60 Vbeta primers and 13 Jbeta primers. Generated by immunoSEQ multiplex PCR, the TCRdb table keeps only in-frame clones and is missing some. Here the sample spans some 160,000 clones, around 80% being singletons. This sequence was found in a middle-aged woman in good health and CMV-seropositive. Sequenced input: PBMCs. This rearrangement joins TRBV2 to TRBJ1-2; TRBD1 matches at 8 bases. For the CDR3, the DNA is TGTGCCAGAGAGGACAGGGAAATTGGCTACACCTTC. Protein: CAREDREIGYTF.